The clone carrying this T cell receptor beta chain was recorded at least ten times. The sample comes from a study of T cells in Graves' hyperthyroidism and ophthalmopathy. It was RNA transcripts that yielded the amplified TCR beta CDR3 regions. The HTBI primer set drove a first-round RT-PCR of the TCR CDR3. TCRdb analysed the multiplex PCR reads with MiXCR anew, one entry per CDR3 protein. The sample yields 600,000 or so distinct CDR3 sequences, about 14% seen once. The CDR3 length is 13 residues. Germline trimming cut 5 bases from V and 5 bases from J; bases unmatched to any gene: 4. CDR1 and CDR2 from the germline V gene are SGHTA and FQGTGA.

The clonotype originates from a woman aged 18-35 years with Graves' ophthalmopathy. Specimen: blood. This sequence joins TRBV7-3 and TRBJ1-2; TRBD1 agrees at 8 bases. CDR3 protein: CASSPGQEYGYTF. DNA of the CDR3: TGTGCCAGCAGCCCGGGACAGGAGTATGGCTACACCTTC.